This T cell receptor (beta chain) was recovered during a study of T cell changes during pregnancy in multiple sclerosis. CDR1 MNHEY and CDR2 SMNVEV come from the germline V gene (reference sequence). Trimming cost V 5 bases and J 0 bases, with 12 bases left between them. There are 15 residues in the CDR3. The table came from immunoSEQ multiplex PCR; TCRdb's copy has only in-frame clones and leaves some out. The sample holds about 27,000 clones, roughly nine tenths seen once. This TCR was sampled from a female donor with multiple sclerosis, enrolled in a pregnancy study. This rearrangement joins TRBV27 to TRBJ2-3, with a possible D match to TRBD1 (6 bases). The sample consisted of CD8+ T cells from peripheral blood mononuclear cells, taken in the second trimester of pregnancy. In DNA form, the CDR3 reads TGTGCCAGCAGTGTCCCAGGGGCTAGCACAGATACGCAGTATTTT. Its translation is CASSVPGASTDTQYF.